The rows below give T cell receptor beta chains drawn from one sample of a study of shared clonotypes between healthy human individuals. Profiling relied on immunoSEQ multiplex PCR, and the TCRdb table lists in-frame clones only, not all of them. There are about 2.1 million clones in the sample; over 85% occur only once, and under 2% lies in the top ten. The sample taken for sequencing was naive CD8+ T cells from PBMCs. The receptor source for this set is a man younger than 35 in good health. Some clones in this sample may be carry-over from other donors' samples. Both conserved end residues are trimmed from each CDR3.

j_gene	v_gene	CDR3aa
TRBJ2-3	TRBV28	ASKFAGGYPDTQY
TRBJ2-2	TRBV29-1	SGGMTGELF
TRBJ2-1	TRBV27	ASMTSGGETWNEQF
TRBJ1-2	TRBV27	ASNHRGQGDGYT
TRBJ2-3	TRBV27	ASTVWASRTDTQY
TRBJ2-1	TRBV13	ASSLGTTGVYNEQF
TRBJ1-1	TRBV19	ASSTGRHEAF
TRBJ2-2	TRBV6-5	ASSYSSEGLELF
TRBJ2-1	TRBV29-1	SASIGLGNEQF
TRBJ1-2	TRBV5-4	ASSPDGRANYGYT
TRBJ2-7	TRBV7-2	ASSLALTGQLGEQY
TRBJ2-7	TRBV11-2	ASSLGPRLAVSSYEQY
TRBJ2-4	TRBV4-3	ASSQSGSPKNIQY
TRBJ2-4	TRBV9	ASSPEGSPLLAKNIQY
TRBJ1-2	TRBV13	ASSPAGQGENYGYT
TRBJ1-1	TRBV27	ASSLSVGLNTEAF
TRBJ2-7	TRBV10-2	ASLGGVAPSSYEQY
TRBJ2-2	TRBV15	ATSPRLAGRNTGELF
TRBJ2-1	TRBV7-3	ASSLTISGNEQF
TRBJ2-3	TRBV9	ASSVTPGLADTQY
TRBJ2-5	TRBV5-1	ASSWYGPYQETQY
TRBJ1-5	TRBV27	ASSLKGQGGNQPQH
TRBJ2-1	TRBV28	ASSPPPGLPDNEQF
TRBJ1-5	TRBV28	AGGSNQPQH
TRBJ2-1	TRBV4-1	ASSQQEGGHYNEQF
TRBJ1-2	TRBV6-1	ASSARTGGYGYT
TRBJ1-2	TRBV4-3	ASSQTGTQWSYGYT
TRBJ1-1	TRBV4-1	ASSQGQTEAF
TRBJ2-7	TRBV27	ASSSPRTGAYEQY
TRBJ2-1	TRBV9	ASSQRLSYNEQF
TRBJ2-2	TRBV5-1	ASSLGSNTGELF
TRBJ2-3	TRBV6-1	ASSATVRTTDTQY
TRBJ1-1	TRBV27	ASSLGYRDGNTEAF
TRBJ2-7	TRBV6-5	ASSYGRGAGYEQY
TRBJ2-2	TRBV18	ASSLSDGGRATGELF
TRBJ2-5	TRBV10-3	AISDGVGNRETQY
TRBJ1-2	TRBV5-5	ASSLQGARYGYT
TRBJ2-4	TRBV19	ASSIYSGASGKNIQY
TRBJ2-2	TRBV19	ASSITPGGKGTGELF
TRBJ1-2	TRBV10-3	AISERDREVYHGYT
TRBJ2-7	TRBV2	ATWTGTMNEQY
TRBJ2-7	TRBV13	ASSPAAGGIYEQY
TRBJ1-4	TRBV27	ASSPGTANEKLF
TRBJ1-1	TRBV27	ASSLFWDEENTEAF
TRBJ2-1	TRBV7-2	ASSLAGGPYNEQF
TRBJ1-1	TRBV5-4	ASSTLWGENTEAF
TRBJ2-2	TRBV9	ASSPGGTGELF
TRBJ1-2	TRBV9	ASSPAGGANYGYT
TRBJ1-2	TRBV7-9	ASSPPESGHFYGYT
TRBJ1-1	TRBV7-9	ATIMTTEAF
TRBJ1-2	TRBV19	ASSPVGDYSYGYT